This entry lists 22 T cell receptor beta chains sequenced from one sample in a study of blood T cells in healthy people across ages (dated by TCRdb to between 2014 and 2017). Library preparation used 5' RACE. Sequencing was carried out with an Illumina HiSeq 2500. The second PCR ran for roughly 7 to 12 cycles and used a J-beta primer mix along with a sample-barcoded 5' primer. Using fastp at Q25 and MiXCR, TCRdb reprocessed the public reads and kept productive beta chains. Every CDR3 protein is listed once, alongside the most common genes and DNA of its rows. The sample data list over 1,300,000 distinct CDR3 sequences, and almost 60% of these were observed just once. The biggest ten clones account for roughly 7% of the sample. What was sequenced was blood. Source of these receptors: a man aged 18 to 35 in good health.

The chain carries TRBV7-9 and TRBJ2-3, with D hard to call. Germline CDR1 is SEHNR and CDR2 is FQNEAQ (reference sequence). The CDR3 consists of 16 residues. V lost 7 bases and J 2 bases, leaving 19 bases between the germline ends. The DNA for the CDR3 is TGTGCCAGCACCGAAAGCCGGACCCTTGACACAGATACGCAGTATTTT. Protein: CASTESRTLDTDTQYF.

The chain is built from TRBV10-3 and TRBJ1-2, with 8 bases lining up with TRBD1. CDR3 size: 15 residues. After removal of 5 bases from V and 7 bases from J, the junction contained 12 bases not matched to a gene. CDR1 ENHRY and CDR2 SYGVKD come from the germline V gene. The CDR3 here is CAISNDRGDVSGYTF. DNA of the CDR3: TGTGCCATCAGTAACGACAGGGGCGATGTCAGTGGCTACACCTTC.

V gene TRBV28 combines with J gene TRBJ1-6; 7 nucleotides agree with TRBD1. Germline lookup yields CDR1 MDHEN and CDR2 SYDVKM. This CDR3 has 15 residues. Losses at the gene ends were 5 bases for V and 11 bases for J; bases not matched to a gene: 12. Here the CDR3 DNA reads TGTGCCAGCAGTCTCGGGACAGTGTATAGGACACCCCTCCACTTT. It is translated as CASSLGTVYRTPLHF.

The chain joins TRBV10-1 to TRBJ2-2; tentative D call: TRBD2 (6 bases). The V gene lost 4 bases and the J gene lost 1 base, with 10 bases spanning the gap. The CDR3 contains 15 residues. Germline CDR1 reads WNHNN; CDR2 reads SYGVQD (reference sequence). The CDR3 DNA reads as TGCGCCAGCAGTGGGGGGAGGAGGAACACCGGGGAGCTGTTTTTT. Translated, it gives CASSGGRRNTGELFF.

The CDR3, as DNA: TGCGCCAGCAGCCAAACGACAGGGGGCTATGGCTACACCTTC. This translates into CASSQTTGGYGYTF. The rearrangement uses TRBV4-3 and TRBJ1-2, with 9 bases aligning to TRBD1. The CDR3 sequence is 14 residues long. V gave up 2 bases and J gave up 4 bases; unmatched junction bases: 2. CDR1 is LGHNA, CDR2 YSLEER, per germline.

This rearrangement joins TRBV20-1 to TRBJ2-1; D may correspond to TRBD1 or TRBD2 (5 bases each). Judging by the DNA end, TRBJ2-7 fits better; the J call may be wrong. Per the germline V gene, CDR1 is DFQATT and CDR2 is SNEGSKA (reference sequence). The CDR3 loop spans 15 amino acids. The CDR3 spells CSARDRGTISYEQYF. The CDR3 DNA follows: TGCAGTGCTAGAGATCGAGGGACGATTTCCTACGAGCAGTACTTC.

V gene TRBV18 combines with J gene TRBJ1-1; no clear D. The CDR3 is made up of 17 amino acids. Germline CDR1 KGHSH, CDR2 LQKENI. V was trimmed by 4 bases and J by 1 base, leaving 19 bases between them. CDR3 protein: CASSRGREGASNTEAFF. DNA for the CDR3: TGTGCCAGCTCACGAGGCCGGGAGGGTGCCTCGAACACTGAAGCTTTCTTT.

The chain couples TRBV20-1 to TRBJ2-7; maybe TRBD2 (5 bases). V dropped 7 bases and J dropped 1 base, with 8 bases sitting between them. In germline, CDR1 is DFQATT, CDR2 SNEGSKA (reference sequence). The CDR3 covers 11 residues. The CDR3 here is CSVRESYEQYF. CDR3 nucleotides: TGCAGTGTACGGGAATCCTACGAGCAGTACTTC.

This clonotype came up a few times. The rearrangement joins TRBV29-1 to TRBJ2-7; D possibly corresponds to TRBD1 (5 bases). V was trimmed by 2 bases and J by 5 bases, leaving 10 bases between them. The CDR3 covers 12 residues. Germline V gene sequence: CDR1 SQVTM, CDR2 ANQGSEA. The CDR3, as DNA: TGCAGCGTTGAAAACAGGTTCCACGAGCAGTACTTC. As protein: CSVENRFHEQYF.

The V and J genes are TRBV13 and TRBJ1-3; unclear D gene. Germline CDR1 PRHDT, CDR2 FYEKMQ (reference sequence). The CDR3 consists of 12 residues. Trimming shortened V by 3 bases and J by 7 bases, and 7 bases separated the two germline ends. CDR3 in amino acids: CASSLLYNTIYF. The CDR3 region has the DNA TGTGCCAGCAGCTTGTTGTACAACACCATATATTTT.

This clonotype appeared a few times. The J gene is TRBJ1-4, the V gene TRBV29-1; no reliable D call. Germline V CDR1 and CDR2: SQVTM, ANQGSEA. This CDR3 has 12 residues. Trimming took 4 bases from V and 2 from J, leaving 5 bases between them. Written as DNA, the CDR3 is TGCAGCGTTGGTCATACTAATGAAAAACTGTTTTTT. Protein sequence: CSVGHTNEKLFF.

The chain is built from TRBV4-3 and TRBJ1-1; D may be TRBD1 (6 bases). V was pared by 0 bases and J by 1 base, with 9 bases between. CDR1 is LGHNA and CDR2 is YSLEER in the germline V gene. The CDR3 loop spans 15 amino acids. The CDR3, as DNA: TGCGCCAGCAGCCAAGATGGGACACCGAACACTGAAGCTTTCTTT. Protein product: CASSQDGTPNTEAFF.

This sequence joins TRBV6-6 and TRBJ2-1, with 8 bases aligning to TRBD1. The V and J ends lost 6 bases and 14 bases, in that order; junction bases with no gene match: 12. CDR1 is MNHNY and CDR2 is SVGAGI in the germline V gene (reference sequence). CDR3 length equals 13 residues. This CDR3 is CASSETGEGEKFF. The CDR3 DNA is TGTGCCAGCAGCGAGACAGGGGAAGGGGAAAAGTTCTTC.

This clonotype was seen a handful of times. The CDR3 spells CSVAPRGANEQYF. The CDR3 nucleotides read TGCAGCGTTGCCCCCAGGGGTGCGAACGAGCAGTACTTC. V usage is TRBV29-1 and J usage is TRBJ2-7, with D possibly being TRBD1 (6 bases). CDR1 and CDR2 from the germline V gene are SQVTM and ANQGSEA. Trimming took off 4 bases at V and 5 bases at J, with 15 bases between the two ends. CDR3 length: 13 amino acids.

The J gene is TRBJ1-6, the V gene TRBV27; TRBD1 might be the D (5 bases). The ends were cut back, 5 bases at V and 15 bases at J, with 17 bases in the middle. The CDR3 covers 13 residues. The V gene's germline CDR1 is MNHEY and CDR2 SMNVEV (reference sequence). The CDR3 reads CASSPARWGILHF. DNA for the CDR3: TGTGCCAGCAGTCCCGCAAGGTGGGGGATCCTCCACTTT.

This chain joins TRBV5-1 and TRBJ1-2; 9 bases are a match to TRBD1. Germline V gene sequence: CDR1 SGHRS, CDR2 YFSETQ. The CDR3 spans 15 residues. The V gene end was trimmed by 1 base and the J gene end by 12 bases; junction bases not matched to a gene: 13. The CDR3 here is CASSLTPGQGEENTF. The CDR3 nucleotides are TGCGCCAGCAGCTTGACCCCGGGACAGGGTGAGGAAAACACCTTC. The variable domain in full, with the rest retrieved from reference TRBV5-1 and TRBJ1-2, is KAGVTQTPRYLIKTRGQQVTLSCSPISGHRSVSWYQQTPGQGLQFLFEYFSETQRNKGNFPGRFSGRQFSNSRSEMNVSTLELGDSALYLCASSLTPGQGEENTFGSGTRLTVV.

The CDR3: CASSQATTSGDSNEQFF. DNA of the CDR3: TGCGCCAGCAGCCAAGCCACCACTAGCGGGGATAGTAATGAGCAGTTCTTC. V is TRBV4-3 and J is TRBJ2-1, with TRBD2 matching over 10 bases. V gave up 1 base and J gave up 7 bases; unmatched junction bases: 10. The CDR3 spans 17 residues. The germline gives CDR1 LGHNA, CDR2 YSLEER.

This clonotype was counted a single time. V is TRBV29-1 and J is TRBJ1-1; D gene ambiguous. This CDR3 spans 13 amino acids. Trimming removed 7 bases at V and 2 bases at J, with 14 bases between. Germline CDR1 SQVTM, CDR2 ANQGSEA. The CDR3 here is CSASRAGNTEAFF. The CDR3 DNA is TGCAGCGCATCTAGGGCAGGTAACACTGAAGCTTTCTTT.

V usage is TRBV5-1 and J usage is TRBJ2-5; TRBD1 aligns across 7 bases. Germline V CDR1 and CDR2: SGHRS, YFSETQ. This CDR3 has 16 amino acids. V lost 0 bases, J lost 11 bases, and 16 bases stayed unmatched. The CDR3 sequence is CASSLVGTASYNEQYF. The DNA of the CDR3 is TGCGCCAGCAGCTTGGTAGGGACAGCCAGCTACAATGAGCAGTACTTC.

This chain links TRBV24-1 with TRBJ2-5; TRBD2 matches 10 bases. The length of the CDR3 is 17 residues. V gave up 4 bases and J gave up 1 base; unmatched junction bases: 8. Germline V gives CDR1 KGHDR, CDR2 SFDVKD. The CDR3 region is CATSDFLAGALQETQYF. CDR3 nucleotide sequence: TGTGCCACCAGTGACTTTCTAGCGGGGGCCCTCCAAGAGACCCAGTACTTC.

The chain has TRBV5-1 and TRBJ2-1, with D possibly being TRBD2 (6 bases). CDR3 length equals 12 residues. CDR1 is SGHRS, CDR2 YFSETQ, per germline. V was clipped by 4 bases and J by 10 bases, with 12 bases between them. Written as DNA, the CDR3 is TGCGCCAGCAGCCAGGACTACTTGGAGCAGTTCTTC. Protein product: CASSQDYLEQFF.

The chain uses TRBV5-1 and TRBJ1-1; D is perhaps TRBD1 (5 bases). CDR3 size: 15 residues. The germline gives CDR1 SGHRS, CDR2 YFSETQ. Between the trimmed V and J ends, which lost 4 bases and 4 bases, there was a span of 17 bases. The CDR3 nucleotides read TGCGCCAGCAGCCACCTGGGGGGAGAGGGCACTGAAGCTTTCTTT. This translates into CASSHLGGEGTEAFF.